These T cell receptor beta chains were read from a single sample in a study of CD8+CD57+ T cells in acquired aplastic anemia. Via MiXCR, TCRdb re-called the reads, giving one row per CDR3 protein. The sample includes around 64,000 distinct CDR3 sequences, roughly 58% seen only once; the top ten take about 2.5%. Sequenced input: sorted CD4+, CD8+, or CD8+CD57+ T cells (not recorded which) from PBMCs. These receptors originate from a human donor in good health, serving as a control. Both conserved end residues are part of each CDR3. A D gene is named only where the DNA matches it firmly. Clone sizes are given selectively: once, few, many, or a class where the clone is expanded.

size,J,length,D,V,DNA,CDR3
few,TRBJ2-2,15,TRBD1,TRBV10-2,TGCGCCAGCAAGGGCGGGACAGGGGGCACCGGGGAGCTGTTTTTT,CASKGGTGGTGELFF
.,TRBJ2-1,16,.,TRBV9,TGTGCCAGCAGCCTTATAGGGGCGAGCTCCTACAATGAGCAGTTCTTC,CASSLIGASSYNEQFF
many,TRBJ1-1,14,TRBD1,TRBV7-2,TGTGCCAGCAGCGCGGACAGGTTGAACACTGAAGCTTTCTTT,CASSADRLNTEAFF
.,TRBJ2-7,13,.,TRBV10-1,TGCGCCAGGAGGCGGACGGGCCCCTACGAGCAGTACTTC,CARRRTGPYEQYF
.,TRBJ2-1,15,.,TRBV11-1,TGTGCCAGCAGCTTAGGAGGAGGAATTAACAATGAGCAGCTCTTC,CASSLGGGINNEQLF
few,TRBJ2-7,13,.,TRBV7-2,TGTGCCAGCAGCTTAGCGGGGGCGCAAGAGCAGTACTTC,CASSLAGAQEQYF
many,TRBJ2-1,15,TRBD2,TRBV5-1,TGCGCCAGCAGCGCCCTAGCGGGAGAGGAAAGAGCGCAGTTCTTC,CASSALAGEERAQFF
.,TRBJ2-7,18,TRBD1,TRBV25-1,TGTGCCAGCAGTGCCGGGACAGGGGGCGCGGGGGGTGACTACGAGCAGTACTTC,CASSAGTGGAGGDYEQYF
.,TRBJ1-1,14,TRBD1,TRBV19,TGTGCCAGTAAGGAGCGGGACAGAAACACTGAAGCTTTCTTT,CASKERDRNTEAFF
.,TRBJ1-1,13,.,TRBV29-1,TGCAGCGTTGAGCAGGGAAGGGGCACTGAAGCTTTCTTT,CSVEQGRGTEAFF
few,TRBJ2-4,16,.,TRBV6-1,TGTGCCAGCAGTGAAGCGCCTCGGGGTGGGAGAAACATTCAGTACTTC,CASSEAPRGGRNIQYF
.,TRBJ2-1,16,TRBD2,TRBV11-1,TGTGCCAGCAGCTTAGCTGTAGCGGGAGGAGGCAATGAGCAGTTCTTC,CASSLAVAGGGNEQFF
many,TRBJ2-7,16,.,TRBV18,TGTGCCAGCTCACCGTTTGGAGGTACCGACCAATACGAGCAGTACTTC,CASSPFGGTDQYEQYF
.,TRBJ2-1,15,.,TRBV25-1,TGTGCCAGCAGTAAATACAGGGCACACTACAATGAGCAGTTCTTC,CASSKYRAHYNEQFF
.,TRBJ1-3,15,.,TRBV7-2,TGTGCCAGCAGCTCCAGGGAATCAGATGGAAACACCATATATTTT,CASSSRESDGNTIYF
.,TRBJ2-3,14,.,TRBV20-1,TGCAGTGCTAGAGAGGGAGGCTTCACAGATACGCAGTATTTT,CSAREGGFTDTQYF
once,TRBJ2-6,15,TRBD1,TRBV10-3,TGTGCCAGCAGTACCGACAGGGTTGGGGCCAACGTCCTGACTTTC,CASSTDRVGANVLTF
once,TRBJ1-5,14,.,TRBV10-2,TGCGCCAGCAGTGCGGCTAGCGGGGATCAGCCCCAGCATTTT,CASSAASGDQPQHF
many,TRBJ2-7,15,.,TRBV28,TGTGCCAGCAGTTTGTTCGTTGACAGCACCTACGAGCAGTACTTC,CASSLFVDSTYEQYF
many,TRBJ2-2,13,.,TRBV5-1,TGCGCCAGCAGCCAGCAGGGTACCGGGGAGCTGTTTTTT,CASSQQGTGELFF
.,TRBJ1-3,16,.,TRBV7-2,TGTGCCAGCAGCTTAGCGCACGGGAACTCTGGAAACACCATATATTTT,CASSLAHGNSGNTIYF
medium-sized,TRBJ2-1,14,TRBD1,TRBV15,TGTGCCACCAGCAGTATGGACAGGGACGATGAGCAGTTCTTC,CATSSMDRDDEQFF
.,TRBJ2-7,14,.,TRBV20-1,TGCAGTGCTAGAGGAGCAGAACACTCCTACGAGCAGTACTTC,CSARGAEHSYEQYF
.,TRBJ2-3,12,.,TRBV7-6,TGTGCCAGCAGCTTTCTTGAAGATACGCAGTATTTT,CASSFLEDTQYF
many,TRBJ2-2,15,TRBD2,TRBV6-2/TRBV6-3,TGTGCCAGCAGTCTAGCGGGAGAGCGCACCGGGGAGCTGTTTTTT,CASSLAGERTGELFF
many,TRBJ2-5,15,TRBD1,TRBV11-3,TGTGCCAGCAGCTCGCGGGACAGGGGGGTTGAGACCCAGTACTTC,CASSSRDRGVETQYF
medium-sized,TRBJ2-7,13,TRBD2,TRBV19,TGTGCCAGCGAAGCGGGGAATGGGTACGAGCAGTACTTC,CASEAGNGYEQYF
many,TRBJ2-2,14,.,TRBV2,TGTGCCAGCAGTGAAACCCGAGGCACCGGGGAGCTGTTTTTT,CASSETRGTGELFF
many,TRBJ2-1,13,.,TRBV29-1,TGCAGCGTTAACCAGCAGATTTACAATGAGCAGTTCTTC,CSVNQQIYNEQFF
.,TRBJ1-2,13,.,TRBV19,TGTGCCAGTAGGGACCCCCTACTGTATGGCTACACCTTC,CASRDPLLYGYTF
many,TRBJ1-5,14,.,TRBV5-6,TGTGCCAGCAGCTTGACACGGAGCAATCAGCCCCAGCATTTT,CASSLTRSNQPQHF
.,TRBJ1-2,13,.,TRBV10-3,TGTGCCATCAGGTCAGGGGAAACCTATGGCTACACCTTC,CAIRSGETYGYTF
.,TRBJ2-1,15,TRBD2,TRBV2,TGTGCCAGCCCTCGGGCTAGCGGGAGTTCGAATGAGCAGTTCTTC,CASPRASGSSNEQFF
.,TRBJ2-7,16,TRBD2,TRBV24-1,TGTGCCACCAGTGCCGCCGGGGCGGGGGTCAGCTCCGAGCAGTACTTC,CATSAAGAGVSSEQYF
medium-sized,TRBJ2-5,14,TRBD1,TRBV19,TGTGCCAGTAGTATTTCAGGGGGTAGTGAGACCCAGTACTTC,CASSISGGSETQYF
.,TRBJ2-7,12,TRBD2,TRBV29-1,TGCAGCTTGGGACTAGGACCCTACGAGCAGTACTTC,CSLGLGPYEQYF